This TCR beta chain was captured by sequencing in a study of blood T cell repertoires in COVID-19. Whole-study context: Material from acute and convalescent COVID-19 was sourced from the United States, Italy and Spain. Sample material is recorded as cDNA or gDNA derived from T cells, B-cell-depleted T cells, or PBMCs.

The V end was cut by 2 bases, the J end by 6 bases, with 13 bases between. CDR1 is SNHLY and CDR2 is FYNNEI in the germline V gene. The CDR3 length is 14 residues. In the original workflow: Scientists estimated how many nucleated cells there were by amplifying reference gene primers. Measured with immunoSEQ multiplex PCR; TCRdb has only the in-frame clones, and not every one. V and J calls plus clone size are reproduced from that table; the DNA served to infer D and trimming. The sample contains around 180,000 clones, 70% to 85% of which appear only once. This clone was picked up one time. This chain uses TRBV2 with TRBJ1-2; D is perhaps TRBD1 (5 bases). The sequenced sample consisted of peripheral blood. The TCR comes from a human donor in a cohort sampled during active COVID-19. The CDR3 nucleotides read TGTGCCAGCAGTGAACTTCCAGGAGGGGATGGCTACACCTTC. This encodes CASSELPGGDGYTF.